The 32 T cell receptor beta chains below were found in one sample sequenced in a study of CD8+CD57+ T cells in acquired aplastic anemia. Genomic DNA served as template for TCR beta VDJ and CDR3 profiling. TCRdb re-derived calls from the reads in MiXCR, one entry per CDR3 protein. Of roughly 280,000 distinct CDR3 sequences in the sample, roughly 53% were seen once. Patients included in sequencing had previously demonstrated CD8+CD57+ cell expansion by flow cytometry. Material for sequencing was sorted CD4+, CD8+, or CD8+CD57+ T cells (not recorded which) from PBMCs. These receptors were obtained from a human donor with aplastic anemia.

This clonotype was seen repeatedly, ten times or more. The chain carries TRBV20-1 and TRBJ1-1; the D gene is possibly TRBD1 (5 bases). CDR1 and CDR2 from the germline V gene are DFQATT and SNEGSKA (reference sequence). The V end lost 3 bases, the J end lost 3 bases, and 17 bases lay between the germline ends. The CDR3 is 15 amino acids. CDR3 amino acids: CSARGVGAGDTEAFF. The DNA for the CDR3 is TGCAGTGCTAGGGGTGTCGGGGCTGGGGACACTGAAGCTTTCTTT.

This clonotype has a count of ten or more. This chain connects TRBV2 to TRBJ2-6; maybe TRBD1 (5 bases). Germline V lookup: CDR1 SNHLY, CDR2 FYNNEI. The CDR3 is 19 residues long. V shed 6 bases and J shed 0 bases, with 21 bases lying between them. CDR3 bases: TGTGCCAGCAGCCTAGGATTTGTGGGGCTTAGCTCTGGGGCCAACGTCCTGACTTTC. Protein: CASSLGFVGLSSGANVLTF. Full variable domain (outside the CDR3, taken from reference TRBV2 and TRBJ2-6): EPEVTQTPSHQVTQMGQEVILRCVPISNHLYFYWYRQILGQKVEFLVSFYNNEISEKSEIFDDQFSVERPDGSNFTLKIRSTKLEDSAMYFCASSLGFVGLSSGANVLTFGAGSRLTVL.

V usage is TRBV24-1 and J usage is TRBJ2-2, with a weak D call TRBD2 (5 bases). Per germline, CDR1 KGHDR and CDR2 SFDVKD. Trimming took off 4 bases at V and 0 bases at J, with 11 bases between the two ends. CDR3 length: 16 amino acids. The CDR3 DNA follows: TGTGCCACCAGTGACGTGAGCGGATCGAACACCGGGGAGCTGTTTTTT. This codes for CATSDVSGSNTGELFF.

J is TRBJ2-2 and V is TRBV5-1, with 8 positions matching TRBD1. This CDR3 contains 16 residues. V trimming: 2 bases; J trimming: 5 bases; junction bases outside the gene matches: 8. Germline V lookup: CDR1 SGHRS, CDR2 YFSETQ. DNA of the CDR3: TGCGCCAGCAGCTTTAGGGGACAGGCGGGGACCGGGGAGCTGTTTTTT. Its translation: CASSFRGQAGTGELFF.

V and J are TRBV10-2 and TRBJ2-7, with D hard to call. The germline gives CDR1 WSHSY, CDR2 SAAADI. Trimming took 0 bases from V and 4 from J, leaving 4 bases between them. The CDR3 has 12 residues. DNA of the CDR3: TGCGCCAGCAGTGAGTCGGGGTACGAGCAGTACTTC. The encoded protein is CASSESGYEQYF.

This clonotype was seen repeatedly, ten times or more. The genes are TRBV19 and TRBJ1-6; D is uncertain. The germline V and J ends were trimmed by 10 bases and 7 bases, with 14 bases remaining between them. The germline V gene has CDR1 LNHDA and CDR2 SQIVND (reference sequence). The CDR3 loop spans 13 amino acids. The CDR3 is CATQVGGNSPLHF. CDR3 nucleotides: TGTGCCACCCAGGTGGGCGGAAATTCACCCCTCCACTTT.

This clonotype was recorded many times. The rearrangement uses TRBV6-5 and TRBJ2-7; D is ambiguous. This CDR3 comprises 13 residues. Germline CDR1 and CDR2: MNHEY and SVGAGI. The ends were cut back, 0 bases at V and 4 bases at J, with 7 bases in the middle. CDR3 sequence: CASSYSTQYEQYF. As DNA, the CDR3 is TGTGCCAGCAGTTACTCGACACAGTACGAGCAGTACTTC.

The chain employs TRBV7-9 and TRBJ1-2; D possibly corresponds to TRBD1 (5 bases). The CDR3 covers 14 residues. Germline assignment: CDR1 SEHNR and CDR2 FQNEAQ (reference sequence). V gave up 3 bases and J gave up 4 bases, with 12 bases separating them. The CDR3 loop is CASSLGLQGYGYTF. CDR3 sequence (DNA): TGTGCCAGCAGCTTGGGGCTTCAAGGCTATGGCTACACCTTC.

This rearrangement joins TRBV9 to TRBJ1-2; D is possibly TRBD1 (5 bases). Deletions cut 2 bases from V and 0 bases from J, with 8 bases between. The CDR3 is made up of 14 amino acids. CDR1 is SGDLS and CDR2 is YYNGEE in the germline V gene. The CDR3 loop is CASSVGTSNYGYTF. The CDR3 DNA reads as TGTGCCAGCAGCGTGGGGACGTCTAACTATGGCTACACCTTC.

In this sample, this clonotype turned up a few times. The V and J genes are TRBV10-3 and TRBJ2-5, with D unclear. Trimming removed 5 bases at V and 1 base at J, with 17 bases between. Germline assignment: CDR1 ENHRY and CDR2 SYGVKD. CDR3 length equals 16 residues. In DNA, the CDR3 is TGTGCCATCAGTCGTGGTCCCCGGGTCCCCCAAGAGACCCAGTACTTC. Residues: CAISRGPRVPQETQYF.

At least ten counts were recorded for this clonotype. The CDR3: CASSTPGGTGELFF. The CDR3 DNA follows: TGTGCCAGCAGTACTCCAGGGGGGACCGGGGAGCTGTTTTTT. V usage is TRBV6-5 and J usage is TRBJ2-2; a weak D match, TRBD1 (7 bases). This CDR3 has 14 residues. The V gene's germline CDR1 is MNHEY and CDR2 SVGAGI. V was pared by 5 bases and J by 5 bases, with 12 bases between.

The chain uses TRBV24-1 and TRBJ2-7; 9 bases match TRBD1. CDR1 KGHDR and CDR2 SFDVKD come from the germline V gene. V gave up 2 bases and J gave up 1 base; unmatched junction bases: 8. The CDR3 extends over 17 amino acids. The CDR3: CATSDSGRQGESYEQYF. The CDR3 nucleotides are TGTGCCACCAGTGATTCGGGCAGACAGGGGGAGTCCTACGAGCAGTACTTC.

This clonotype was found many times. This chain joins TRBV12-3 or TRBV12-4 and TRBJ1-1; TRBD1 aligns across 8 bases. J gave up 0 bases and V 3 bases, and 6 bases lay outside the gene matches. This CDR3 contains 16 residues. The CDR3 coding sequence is TGTGCCAGCAGTTTGGGAGGACAGGGATTGAACACTGAAGCTTTCTTT. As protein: CASSLGGQGLNTEAFF.

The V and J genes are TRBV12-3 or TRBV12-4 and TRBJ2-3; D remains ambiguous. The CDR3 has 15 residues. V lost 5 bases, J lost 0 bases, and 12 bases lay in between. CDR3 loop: CASSPLPSSTDTQYF. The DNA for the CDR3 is TGTGCCAGCAGTCCCCTGCCATCAAGCACAGATACGCAGTATTTT.

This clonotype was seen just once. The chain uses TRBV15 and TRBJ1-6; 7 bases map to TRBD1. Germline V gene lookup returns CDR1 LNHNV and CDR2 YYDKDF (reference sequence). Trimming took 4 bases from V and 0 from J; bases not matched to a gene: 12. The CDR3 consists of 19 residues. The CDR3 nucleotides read TGTGCCACCAGCACACCTAACGGACACAGGGGCTCCTATAATTCACCCCTCCACTTT. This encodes CATSTPNGHRGSYNSPLHF.

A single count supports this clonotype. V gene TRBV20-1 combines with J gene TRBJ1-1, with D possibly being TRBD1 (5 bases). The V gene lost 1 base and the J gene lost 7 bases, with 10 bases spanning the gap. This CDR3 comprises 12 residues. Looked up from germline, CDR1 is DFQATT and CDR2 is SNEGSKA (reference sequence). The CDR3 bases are TGCAGTGCTAGAGTAGGTGACAGTGAAGCTTTCTTT. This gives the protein CSARVGDSEAFF.

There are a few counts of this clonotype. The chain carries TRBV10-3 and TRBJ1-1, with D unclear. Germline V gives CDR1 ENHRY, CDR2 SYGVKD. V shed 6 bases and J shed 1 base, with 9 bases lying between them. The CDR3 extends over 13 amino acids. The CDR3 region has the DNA TGTGCCATCAGGGACCAGAGGAACACTGAAGCTTTCTTT. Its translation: CAIRDQRNTEAFF.

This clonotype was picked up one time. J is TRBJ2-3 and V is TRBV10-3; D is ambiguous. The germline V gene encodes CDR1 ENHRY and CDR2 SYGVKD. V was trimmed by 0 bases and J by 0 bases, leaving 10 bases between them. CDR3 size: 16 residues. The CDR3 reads CAISESRASSTDTQYF. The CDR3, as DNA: TGTGCCATCAGTGAGTCTAGGGCTTCTAGCACAGATACGCAGTATTTT.

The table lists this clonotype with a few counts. CDR3 DNA: TGTGCCAGCAGAGTTCTTCCATTAGCGGGAGCAGATACGCAGTATTTT. It codes for CASRVLPLAGADTQYF. The genes are TRBV27 and TRBJ2-3; TRBD2 matches at 9 bases. Germline CDR1 reads MNHEY; CDR2 reads SMNVEV (reference sequence). The V and J ends lost 6 bases and 4 bases, in that order; junction bases with no gene match: 11. The CDR3 has 16 residues.

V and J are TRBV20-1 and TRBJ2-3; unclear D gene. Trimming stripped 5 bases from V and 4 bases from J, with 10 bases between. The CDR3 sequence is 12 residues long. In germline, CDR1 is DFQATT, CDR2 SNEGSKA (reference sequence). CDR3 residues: CSAAVDPDTQYF. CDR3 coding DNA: TGCAGTGCTGCAGTAGACCCAGATACGCAGTATTTT.

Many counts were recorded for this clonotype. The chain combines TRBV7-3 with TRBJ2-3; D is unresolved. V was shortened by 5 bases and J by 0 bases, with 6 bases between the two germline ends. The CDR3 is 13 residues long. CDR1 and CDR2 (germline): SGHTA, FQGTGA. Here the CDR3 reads CASSTHSTDTQYF. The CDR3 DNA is TGTGCCAGCAGCACGCACAGCACAGATACGCAGTATTTT. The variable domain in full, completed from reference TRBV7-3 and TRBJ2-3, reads GAGVSQTPSNKVTEKGKYVELRCDPISGHTALYWYRQSLGQGPEFLIYFQGTGAADDSGLPNDRFFAVRPEGSVSTLKIQRTERGDSAVYLCASSTHSTDTQYFGPGTRLTVL.

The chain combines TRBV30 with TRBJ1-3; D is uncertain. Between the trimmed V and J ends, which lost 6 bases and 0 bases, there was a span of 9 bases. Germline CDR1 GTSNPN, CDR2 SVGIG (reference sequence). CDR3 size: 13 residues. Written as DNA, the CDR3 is TGTGCCTGCACCAGAGCCTCTGGAAACACCATATATTTT. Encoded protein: CACTRASGNTIYF.

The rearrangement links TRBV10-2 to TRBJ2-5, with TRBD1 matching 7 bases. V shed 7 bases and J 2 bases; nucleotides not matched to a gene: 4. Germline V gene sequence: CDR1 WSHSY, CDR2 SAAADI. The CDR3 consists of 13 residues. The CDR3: CASNRDSQETQYF. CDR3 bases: TGCGCCAGCAACCGGGACAGTCAAGAGACCCAGTACTTC.

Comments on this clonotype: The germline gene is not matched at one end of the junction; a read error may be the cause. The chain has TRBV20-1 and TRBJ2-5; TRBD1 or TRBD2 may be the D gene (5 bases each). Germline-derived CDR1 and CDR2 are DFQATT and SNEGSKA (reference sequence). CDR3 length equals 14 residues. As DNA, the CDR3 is TGCAGCGCTAGTAGGGACGAGGTTTGGGAGACCCAGTCCTTC. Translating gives CSASRDEVWETQSF.

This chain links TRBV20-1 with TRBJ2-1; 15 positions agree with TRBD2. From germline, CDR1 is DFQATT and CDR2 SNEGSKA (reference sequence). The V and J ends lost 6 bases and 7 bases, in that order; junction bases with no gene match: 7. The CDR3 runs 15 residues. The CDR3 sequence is CSAPGLAGGINEQFF. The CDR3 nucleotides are TGCAGTGCGCCGGGACTAGCGGGAGGTATTAATGAGCAGTTCTTC.

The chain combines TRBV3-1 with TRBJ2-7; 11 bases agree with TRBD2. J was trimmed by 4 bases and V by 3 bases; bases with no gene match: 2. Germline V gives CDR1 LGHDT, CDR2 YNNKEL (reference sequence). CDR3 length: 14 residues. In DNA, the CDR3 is TGTGCCAGCAGCCAGGTAGCGGGGGGGTACGAGCAGTACTTC. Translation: CASSQVAGGYEQYF.

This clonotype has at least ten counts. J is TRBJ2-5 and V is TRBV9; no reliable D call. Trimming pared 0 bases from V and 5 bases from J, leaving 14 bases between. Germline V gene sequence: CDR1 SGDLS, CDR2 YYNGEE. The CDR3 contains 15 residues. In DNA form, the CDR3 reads TGTGCCAGCAGCGTAGGGAATGGGCCCGAGGAGACCCAGTACTTC. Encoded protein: CASSVGNGPEETQYF. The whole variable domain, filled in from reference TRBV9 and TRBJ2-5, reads DSGVTQTPKHLITATGQRVTLRCSPRSGDLSVYWYQQSLDQGLQFLIQYYNGEERAKGNILERFSAQQFPDLHSELNLSSLELGDSALYFCASSVGNGPEETQYFGPGTRLLVL.

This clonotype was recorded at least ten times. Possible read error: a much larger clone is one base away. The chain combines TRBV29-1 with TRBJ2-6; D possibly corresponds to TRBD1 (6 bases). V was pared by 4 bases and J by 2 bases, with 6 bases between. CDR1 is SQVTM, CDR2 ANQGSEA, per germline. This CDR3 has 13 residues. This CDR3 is CSVAGAGANVLTF. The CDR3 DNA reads TGCAGCGTTGCAGGGGCTGGGGCCAACGTCCTGACTTTC.

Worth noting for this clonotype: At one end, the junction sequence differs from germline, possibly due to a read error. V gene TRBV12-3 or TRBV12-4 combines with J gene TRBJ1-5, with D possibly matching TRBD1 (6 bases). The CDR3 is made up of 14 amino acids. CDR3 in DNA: TGTGCCAGCAGCGGACAGTATAGCAGTCAGCCCCAGCATTTT. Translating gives CASSGQYSSQPQHF.

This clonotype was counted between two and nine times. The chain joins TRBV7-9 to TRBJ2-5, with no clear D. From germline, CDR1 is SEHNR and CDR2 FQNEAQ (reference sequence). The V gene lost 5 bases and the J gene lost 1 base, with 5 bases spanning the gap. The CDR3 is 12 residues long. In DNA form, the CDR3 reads TGTGCCAGCAGCCCCCGCCAAGAGACCCAGTACTTC. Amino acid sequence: CASSPRQETQYF. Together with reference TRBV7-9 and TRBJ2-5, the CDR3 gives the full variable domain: DTGVSQNPRHKITKRGQNVTFRCDPISEHNRLYWYRQTLGQGPEFLTYFQNEAQLEKSRLLSDRFSAERPKGSFSTLEIQRTEQGDSAMYLCASSPRQETQYFGPGTRLLVL.

CDR3 DNA sequence: TGTGCCAGCAGCCAAGGGAACAGGGCGGACGAGCAGTACTTC. Its protein product is CASSQGNRADEQYF. V is TRBV7-2 and J is TRBJ2-7; perhaps TRBD1 as D (6 bases). Germline CDR1 and CDR2: SGHTA and FQGNSA. V was pared by 5 bases and J by 5 bases, with 16 bases between. The CDR3 extends over 14 amino acids.

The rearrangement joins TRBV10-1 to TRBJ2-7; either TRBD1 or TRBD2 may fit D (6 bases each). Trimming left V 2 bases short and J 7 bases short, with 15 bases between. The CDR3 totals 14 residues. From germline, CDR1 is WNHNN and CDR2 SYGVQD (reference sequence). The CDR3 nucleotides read TGCGCCAGCAGTGAGAACAGGGAGGCCGGGGAGCAGTACTTC. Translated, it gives CASSENREAGEQYF.